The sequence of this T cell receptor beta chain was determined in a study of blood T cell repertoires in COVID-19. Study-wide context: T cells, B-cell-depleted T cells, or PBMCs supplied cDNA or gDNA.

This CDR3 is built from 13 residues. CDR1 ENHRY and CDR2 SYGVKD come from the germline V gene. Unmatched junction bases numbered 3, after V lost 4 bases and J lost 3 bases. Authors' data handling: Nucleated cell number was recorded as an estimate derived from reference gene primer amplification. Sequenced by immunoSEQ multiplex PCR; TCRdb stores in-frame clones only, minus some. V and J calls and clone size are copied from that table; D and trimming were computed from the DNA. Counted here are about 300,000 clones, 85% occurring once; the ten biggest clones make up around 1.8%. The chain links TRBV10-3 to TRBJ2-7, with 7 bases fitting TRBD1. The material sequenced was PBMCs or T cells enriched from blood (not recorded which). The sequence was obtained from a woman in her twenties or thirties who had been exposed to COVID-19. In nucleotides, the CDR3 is TGTGCCATCAGTGGGGGACAGAACTACGAGCAGTACTTC. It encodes CAISGGQNYEQYF.